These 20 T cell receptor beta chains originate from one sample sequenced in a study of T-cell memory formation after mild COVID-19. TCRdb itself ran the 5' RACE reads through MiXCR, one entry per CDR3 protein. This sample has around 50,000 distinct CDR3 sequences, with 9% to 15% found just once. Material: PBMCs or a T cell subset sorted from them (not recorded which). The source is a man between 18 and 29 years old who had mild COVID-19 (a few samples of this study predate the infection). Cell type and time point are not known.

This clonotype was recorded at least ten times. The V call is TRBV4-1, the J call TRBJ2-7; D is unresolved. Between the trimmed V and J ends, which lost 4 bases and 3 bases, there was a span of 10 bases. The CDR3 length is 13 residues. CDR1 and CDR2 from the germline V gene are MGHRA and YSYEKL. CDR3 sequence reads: CASSRSVHYEQYF. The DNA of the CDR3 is TGCGCCAGCAGCCGGAGCGTACACTACGAGCAGTACTTC.

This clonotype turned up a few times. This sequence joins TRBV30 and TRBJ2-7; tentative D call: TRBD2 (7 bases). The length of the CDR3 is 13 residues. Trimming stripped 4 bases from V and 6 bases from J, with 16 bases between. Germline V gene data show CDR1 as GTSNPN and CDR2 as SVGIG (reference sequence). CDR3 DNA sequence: TGTGCCTGGACATGGGGGGGCGCGTCCGAGCAGTACTTC. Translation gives CAWTWGGASEQYF.

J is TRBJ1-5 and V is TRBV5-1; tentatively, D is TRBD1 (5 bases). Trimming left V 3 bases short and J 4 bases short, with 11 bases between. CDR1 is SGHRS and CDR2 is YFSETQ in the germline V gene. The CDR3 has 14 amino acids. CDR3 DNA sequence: TGCGCCAGCAGCTCGCAGGGTGGGAATCAGCCCCAGCATTTT. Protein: CASSSQGGNQPQHF. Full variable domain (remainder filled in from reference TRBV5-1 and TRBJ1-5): KAGVTQTPRYLIKTRGQQVTLSCSPISGHRSVSWYQQTPGQGLQFLFEYFSETQRNKGNFPGRFSGRQFSNSRSEMNVSTLELGDSALYLCASSSQGGNQPQHFGDGTRLSIL.

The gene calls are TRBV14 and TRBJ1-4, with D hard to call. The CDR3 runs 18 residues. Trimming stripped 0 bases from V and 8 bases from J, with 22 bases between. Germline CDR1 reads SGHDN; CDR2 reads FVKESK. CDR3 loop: CASSQDLALDGSGEKLFF. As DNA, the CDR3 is TGTGCCAGCAGCCAAGATCTCGCCCTCGACGGTTCGGGGGAAAAACTGTTTTTT.

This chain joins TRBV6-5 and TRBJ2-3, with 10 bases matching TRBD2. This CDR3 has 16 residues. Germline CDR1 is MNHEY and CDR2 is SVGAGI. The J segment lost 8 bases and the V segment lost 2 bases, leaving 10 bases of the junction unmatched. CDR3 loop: CASSYGGASGGGTQYF. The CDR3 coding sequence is TGTGCCAGCAGTTACGGCGGGGCTAGCGGGGGTGGTACGCAGTATTTT.

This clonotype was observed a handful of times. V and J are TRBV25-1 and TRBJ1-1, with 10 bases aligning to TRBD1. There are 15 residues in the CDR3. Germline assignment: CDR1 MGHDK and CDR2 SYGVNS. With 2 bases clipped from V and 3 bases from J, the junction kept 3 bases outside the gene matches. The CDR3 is CASSEPGQGDTEAFF. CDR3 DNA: TGTGCCAGCAGTGAACCAGGACAGGGGGACACTGAAGCTTTCTTT.

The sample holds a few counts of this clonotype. CDR3 sequence (DNA): TGCAGTGCTCAATCCGGGACAGGGGATTCACCCCTCCACTTT. Translated: CSAQSGTGDSPLHF. The rearrangement uses TRBV20-1 and TRBJ1-6, with 10 bases aligning to TRBD1. The CDR3 runs to 14 residues. The V segment lost 5 bases and the J segment 8 bases; nucleotides outside the gene matches: 6. Germline V gives CDR1 DFQATT, CDR2 SNEGSKA (reference sequence).

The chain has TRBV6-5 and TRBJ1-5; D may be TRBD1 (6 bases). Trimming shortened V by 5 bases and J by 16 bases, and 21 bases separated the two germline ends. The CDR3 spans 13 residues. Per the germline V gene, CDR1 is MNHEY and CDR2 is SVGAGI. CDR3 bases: TGTGCCAGCAGTGGCGAGGGGGGCCGGTTTCTCCATTTT. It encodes CASSGEGGRFLHF.

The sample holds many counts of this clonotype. CDR3 in DNA: TGTGCCACCAGCAGAGAGGGCGGGGGGGTGAGCTCCTACAATGAGCAGTTCTTC. This encodes CATSREGGGVSSYNEQFF. The chain links TRBV15 to TRBJ2-1, with 9 bases aligning to TRBD2. V dropped 0 bases and J dropped 0; count of bases not matched to a gene: 6. This CDR3 contains 18 residues. Germline V gene lookup returns CDR1 LNHNV and CDR2 YYDKDF (reference sequence).

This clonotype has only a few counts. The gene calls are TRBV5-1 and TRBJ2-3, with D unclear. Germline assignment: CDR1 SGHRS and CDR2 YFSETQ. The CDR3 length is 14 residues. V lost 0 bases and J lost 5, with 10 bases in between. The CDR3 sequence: CASSLAGGEDTQYF. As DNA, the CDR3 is TGCGCCAGCAGCTTGGCGGGTGGAGAAGATACGCAGTATTTT. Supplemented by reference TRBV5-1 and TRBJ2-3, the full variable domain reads KAGVTQTPRYLIKTRGQQVTLSCSPISGHRSVSWYQQTPGQGLQFLFEYFSETQRNKGNFPGRFSGRQFSNSRSEMNVSTLELGDSALYLCASSLAGGEDTQYFGPGTRLTVL.

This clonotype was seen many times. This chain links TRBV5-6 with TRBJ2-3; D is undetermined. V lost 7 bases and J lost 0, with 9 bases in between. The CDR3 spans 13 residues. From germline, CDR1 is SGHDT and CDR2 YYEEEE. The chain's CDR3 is CASGQLSTDTQYF. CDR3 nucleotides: TGTGCCAGCGGCCAACTGAGCACAGATACGCAGTATTTT.

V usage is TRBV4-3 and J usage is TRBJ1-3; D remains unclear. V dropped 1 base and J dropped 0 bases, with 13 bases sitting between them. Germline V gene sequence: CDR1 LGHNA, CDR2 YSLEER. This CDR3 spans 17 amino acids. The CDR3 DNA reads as TGCGCCAGCAGCCAAGGGCTGGCGGAACTCTCTGGAAACACCATATATTTT. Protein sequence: CASSQGLAELSGNTIYF.

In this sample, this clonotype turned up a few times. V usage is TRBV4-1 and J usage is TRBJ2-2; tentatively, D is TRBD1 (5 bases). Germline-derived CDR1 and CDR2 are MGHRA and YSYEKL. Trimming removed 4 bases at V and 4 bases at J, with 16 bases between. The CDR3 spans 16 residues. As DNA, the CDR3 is TGCGCCAGCAGCCGGGGATACAGGACGGGCACCGGGGAGCTGTTTTTT. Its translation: CASSRGYRTGTGELFF.

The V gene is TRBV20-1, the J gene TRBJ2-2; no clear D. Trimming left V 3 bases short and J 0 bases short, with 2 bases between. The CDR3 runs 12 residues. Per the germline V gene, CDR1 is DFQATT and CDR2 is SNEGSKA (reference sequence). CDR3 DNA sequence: TGCAGTGCTAGCGCGAACACCGGGGAGCTGTTTTTT. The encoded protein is CSASANTGELFF.

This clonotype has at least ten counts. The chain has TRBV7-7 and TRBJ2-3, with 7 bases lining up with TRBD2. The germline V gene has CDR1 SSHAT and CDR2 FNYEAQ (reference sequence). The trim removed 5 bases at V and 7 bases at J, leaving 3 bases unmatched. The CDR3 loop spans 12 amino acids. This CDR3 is CASSPGGYTQYF. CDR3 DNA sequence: TGTGCCAGCAGCCCGGGGGGTTATACGCAGTATTTT.

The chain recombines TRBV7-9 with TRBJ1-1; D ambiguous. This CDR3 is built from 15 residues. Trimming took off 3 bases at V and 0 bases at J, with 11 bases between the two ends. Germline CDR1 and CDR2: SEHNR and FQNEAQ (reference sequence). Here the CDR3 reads CASSFLPVMNTEAFF. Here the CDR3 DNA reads TGTGCCAGCAGCTTCCTACCAGTCATGAACACTGAAGCTTTCTTT.

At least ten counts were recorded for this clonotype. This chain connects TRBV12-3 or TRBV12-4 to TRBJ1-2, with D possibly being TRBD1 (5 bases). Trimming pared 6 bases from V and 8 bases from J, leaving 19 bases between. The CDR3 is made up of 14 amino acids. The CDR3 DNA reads TGTGCCAGCAGACTCACCGGGCGGGGGATCGGCTACACCTTC. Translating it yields CASRLTGRGIGYTF.

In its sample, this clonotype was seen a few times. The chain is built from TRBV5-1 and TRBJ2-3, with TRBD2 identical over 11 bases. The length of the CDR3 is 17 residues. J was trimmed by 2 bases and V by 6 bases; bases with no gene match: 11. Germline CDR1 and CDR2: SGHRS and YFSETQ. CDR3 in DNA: TGCGCCAGCACCCGGCTTAGCGGGGGGGCCCTCACAGATACGCAGTATTTT. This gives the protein CASTRLSGGALTDTQYF.

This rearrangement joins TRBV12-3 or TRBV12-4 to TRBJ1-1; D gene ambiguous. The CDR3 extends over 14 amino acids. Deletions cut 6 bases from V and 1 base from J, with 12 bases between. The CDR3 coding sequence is TGTGCCAGCAGGGTGTCGGGATCGAACACTGAAGCTTTCTTT. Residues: CASRVSGSNTEAFF.

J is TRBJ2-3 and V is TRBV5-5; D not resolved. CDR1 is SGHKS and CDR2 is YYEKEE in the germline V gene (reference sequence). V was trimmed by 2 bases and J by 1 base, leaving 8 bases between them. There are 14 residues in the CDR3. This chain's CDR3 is CASSLIAGTDTQYF. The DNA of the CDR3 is TGTGCCAGCAGCTTAATCGCCGGCACAGATACGCAGTATTTT.